Shown below are 17 T cell receptor beta chains from a single sample sequenced in a study of graft-versus-host responses after intestinal transplantation. Intraepithelial plus lamina propria lymphocytes were released by processing graft tissue. Profiled with immunoSEQ multiplex PCR; TCRdb holds only in-frame clones, not every one. The repertoire holds approximately 15,000 clones, with roughly 74% as singletons. The sequencing used ileum tissue, collected 14 days after transplant. These TCRs come from a human patient who received an intestinal transplant, so some T cells may come from the graft donor.

This clone was recorded a few times. This sequence joins TRBV5-6 and TRBJ1-3; D gene ambiguous. With 1 base removed from V and 4 bases from J, the gap between germline ends came to 9 bases. The CDR3 length is 14 residues. Germline CDR1 reads SGHDT; CDR2 reads YYEEEE. DNA for the CDR3: TGTGCCAGCAGCTTGTTAACGTCCGGAAACACCATATATTTT. Residues: CASSLLTSGNTIYF.

The gene calls are TRBV9 and TRBJ2-2; 10 nucleotides agree with TRBD2. V lost 4 bases, J lost 2 bases, and 5 bases stayed unmatched. CDR1 and CDR2 from the germline V gene are SGDLS and YYNGEE. This CDR3 spans 16 amino acids. CDR3 nucleotides: TGTGCCAGCAGCACCCGGACTAGCGGTAACACCGGGGAGCTGTTTTTT. This translates into CASSTRTSGNTGELFF.

The chain has TRBV15 and TRBJ1-2; D perhaps matches TRBD1 (6 bases). Trimming pared 1 base from V and 3 bases from J, leaving 12 bases between. Per germline, CDR1 LNHNV and CDR2 YYDKDF (reference sequence). This CDR3 region has 15 residues. The CDR3 DNA sequence: TGTGCCACCAGCAGAGGGTACAGGGATTACTATGGCTACACCTTC. This codes for CATSRGYRDYYGYTF.

V gene TRBV6-5 combines with J gene TRBJ2-7; possible D gene TRBD1, 6 bases. Trimming removed 4 bases at V and 2 bases at J, with 9 bases between. The CDR3 consists of 13 residues. Germline-derived CDR1 and CDR2 are MNHEY and SVGAGI. CDR3 loop: CASSLDSTYEQYF. DNA of the CDR3: TGTGCCAGCAGTTTGGACAGTACCTACGAGCAGTACTTC.

The CDR3 region is CASSPTSGRDREQYF. Here the CDR3 DNA reads TGTGCCAGTAGCCCAACTAGCGGGAGGGATCGGGAGCAGTACTTC. The V call is TRBV19, the J call TRBJ2-7; 13 bases line up with TRBD2. CDR1 is LNHDA and CDR2 is SQIVND in the germline V gene (reference sequence). There are 15 residues in the CDR3. The J segment lost 7 bases and the V segment lost 6 bases, leaving 9 bases of the junction unmatched.

This chain connects TRBV6-4 to TRBJ2-3; D may be TRBD2 (7 bases). This CDR3 has 14 amino acids. Germline V lookup: CDR1 MRHNA, CDR2 SNTAGT. With 6 bases removed from V and 2 bases from J, the gap between germline ends came to 12 bases. CDR3 bases: TGTGCCAGCAGCGGGGGGCAACCCACAGATACGCAGTATTTT. Translating it yields CASSGGQPTDTQYF.

Only one count was recorded for this clone. This chain connects TRBV11-3 to TRBJ2-5; D ambiguous. The J call may not be correct, given that the DNA end is closer to TRBJ2-7. This CDR3 has 15 amino acids. Germline CDR1 SGHNT, CDR2 YENEEA. The CDR3 nucleotides are TGTGCCAGCAGCCTGACTGTAGCTAGGTCCTACGAGCAGTACTTC. Translated: CASSLTVARSYEQYF.

The chain has TRBV12-5 and TRBJ2-7; a weak D match, TRBD1 (5 bases). Germline V lookup: CDR1 LGHNT, CDR2 FRNRAP. V was clipped by 6 bases and J by 3 bases, with 9 bases between them. The CDR3 runs 12 residues. For the CDR3, the DNA is TGTGCTAGTGGCCCAGGGAACTACGAGCAGTACTTC. Translated: CASGPGNYEQYF.

V is TRBV9 and J is TRBJ2-5; 12 bases agree with TRBD1. The trim removed 6 bases at V and 5 bases at J, leaving 8 bases unmatched. This CDR3 spans 15 amino acids. CDR1 and CDR2 (germline): SGDLS, YYNGEE. The chain's CDR3 is CASTEGQGALETQYF. The CDR3 nucleotides read TGTGCCAGCACCGAGGGACAGGGGGCTCTGGAGACCCAGTACTTC.

The chain carries TRBV11-3 and TRBJ2-1, with 7 positions matching TRBD2. CDR3 length equals 15 residues. The J segment lost 9 bases and the V segment lost 1 base, leaving 9 bases of the junction unmatched. Germline V gene data show CDR1 as SGHNT and CDR2 as YENEEA. CDR3 loop: CASSLAGTGGSEQFF. DNA for the CDR3: TGTGCCAGCAGCTTAGCCGGGACCGGGGGGAGTGAGCAGTTCTTC.

The chain recombines TRBV10-3 with TRBJ1-1; D gene unclear. The V gene lost 6 bases and the J gene lost 0 bases, with 11 bases spanning the gap. The CDR3 runs to 14 residues. Germline V gives CDR1 ENHRY, CDR2 SYGVKD. CDR3 DNA sequence: TGTGCCATCAGCAGCTCCGGGCTGAACACTGAAGCTTTCTTT. Translated, it gives CAISSSGLNTEAFF.

V and J are TRBV7-2 and TRBJ2-7; 9 nucleotides match TRBD2. Germline CDR1 SGHTA, CDR2 FQGNSA. This CDR3 contains 15 residues. Unmatched junction bases numbered 10, after V lost 5 bases and J lost 5 bases. CDR3 sequence reads: CASSVPTSGLDEQYF. For the CDR3, the DNA is TGTGCCAGCAGCGTCCCGACTAGCGGACTGGACGAGCAGTACTTC. Supplemented by reference TRBV7-2 and TRBJ2-7, the full variable domain reads GAGVSQSPSNKVTEKGKDVELRCDPISGHTALYWYRQSLGQGLEFLIYFQGNSAPDKSGLPSDRFSAERTGGSVSTLTIQRTQQEDSAVYLCASSVPTSGLDEQYFGPGTRLTVT.

The chain uses TRBV7-9 and TRBJ2-7; D call uncertain. V shed 7 bases and J shed 2 bases, with 9 bases lying between them. From germline, CDR1 is SEHNR and CDR2 FQNEAQ (reference sequence). The CDR3 has 12 amino acids. CDR3 region: CASTTDTYEQYF. The DNA of the CDR3 is TGTGCCAGCACCACAGACACCTACGAGCAGTACTTC.

The V and J genes are TRBV27 and TRBJ2-3, with D uncertain. Germline-derived CDR1 and CDR2 are MNHEY and SMNVEV (reference sequence). The CDR3 extends over 12 amino acids. Trimming took off 4 bases at V and 2 bases at J, with 4 bases between the two ends. For the CDR3, the DNA is TGTGCCAGCAGTTCCAACACAGATACGCAGTATTTT. Encoded protein: CASSSNTDTQYF.

The V gene is TRBV6-4, the J gene TRBJ2-5, with TRBD2 matching over 10 bases. The CDR3 totals 15 residues. Germline-derived CDR1 and CDR2 are MRHNA and SNTAGT. Trimming removed 0 bases from V and 5 bases from J; junction bases left unmatched: 3. CDR3 in DNA: TGTGCCAGCAGTGACTCAGCGGGAGGGCCGGAGACCCAGTACTTC. This codes for CASSDSAGGPETQYF.

This CDR3 reads CASSSFVGGPGGWDEQYF. The CDR3 DNA is TGTGCCAGCAGCTCCTTTGTAGGGGGGCCCGGGGGCTGGGACGAGCAGTACTTC. The genes are TRBV5-8 and TRBJ2-7; D possibly matches TRBD1 or TRBD2 (6 bases each). The CDR3 covers 18 residues. Trimming removed 3 bases at V and 5 bases at J, with 27 bases between. From germline, CDR1 is SGHTS and CDR2 YDEGEE.

The chain uses TRBV2 and TRBJ1-3; D perhaps matches TRBD1 (5 bases). CDR1 is SNHLY, CDR2 FYNNEI, per germline. This CDR3 is 15 amino acids long. The V gene lost 5 bases and the J gene lost 4 bases, with 15 bases spanning the gap. Here the CDR3 DNA reads TGTGCCAGCAGTAGATCCGGGACGCGCGGAAACACCATATATTTT. This translates into CASSRSGTRGNTIYF.